This T cell receptor beta chain was sequenced in a study of a mutant IDH1 vaccine in newly diagnosed glioma. On the study more broadly: Previous treatment comprised radiotherapy, temozolomide, or both, mostly both.

On this clone: Its antigen remains unknown.

There are 16 residues in the CDR3. V trimming: 5 bases; J trimming: 6 bases; junction bases outside the gene matches: 5. Germline V gives CDR1 SGHTA, CDR2 FQGNSA. The time point is: week 5, during vaccination. Each dose of the vaccine consisted of 300 ug of mutant IDH1 20-mer peptide, with topical imiquimod. New astrocytomas of WHO grade 3 or 4 that were IDH1-mutant and ATRX-lost were found in the donors. Profiling relied on immunoSEQ multiplex PCR, and the TCRdb table lists in-frame clones only, not all of them. Seen here are 50,000 to 75,000 clones, about 86% observed once, and the top ten hold around 7%.

The sequence derives from a woman between 45 and 60 years old with glioma. The chain employs TRBV7-2 and TRBJ2-3; TRBD2 matches at 16 bases. Specimen: PBMCs, collected from a glioma patient whose treatment included an IDH1 peptide vaccine. CDR3 nucleotide sequence: TGTGCCAGCAGCCCGGGACTAGCGGGGGGGCAGGATACGCAGTATTTT. Protein: CASSPGLAGGQDTQYF.